This entry concerns a single TCR beta chain. Its target is unknown. J lost 1 base, V lost 4 bases, and 4 bases had no gene match. Germline lookup yields CDR1 SGHRS and CDR2 YFSETQ. This CDR3 has 15 amino acids. TCRdb keeps only in-frame clones here, not all; method: immunoSEQ multiplex PCR. The data show hundreds of thousands of clones, over 75% seen once. This entry comes from a study of cytomegalovirus exposure and HLA in healthy donors. Study background: The same platform as the roughly 700 first-cohort repertoires was used for the 120 validation repertoires, a later analysis reported.

Donors were drawn from the approximately 110-subject validation cohort, separate from the approximately 640-subject first cohort. Study findings and constraints: Subsequent analysis found a tendency for first-cohort TCR clusters to co-occur within the 110 or so validation repertoires.

The chain combines TRBV5-1 with TRBJ2-7, with TRBD2 matching 11 bases. The TCR was taken from a man aged 18 to 30 in good health and CMV-seropositive. Material for sequencing was PBMCs. The CDR3 is CASSILAGESYEQYF. DNA of the CDR3: TGCGCCAGCAGCATACTAGCGGGGGAATCCTACGAGCAGTACTTC.